This TCR beta chain was found in a study of shared clonotypes between healthy human individuals. This clone has a handful of counts. Produced via immunoSEQ multiplex PCR; TCRdb's table is partial and in-frame only. The sample records 110,000 or so clones, roughly 70% being singletons. Germline values: CDR1 SGHTA, CDR2 FQGNSA. CDR3 size: 14 residues. Trimming at V came to 5 bases and at J to 6 bases, leaving 6 bases not matched to a gene. This TCR was recovered from a woman between 25 and 40 years old in good health. Source material: memory CD8+ T cells sorted from blood. The subset was: CD45RO+ cells pooled with CCR7-negative TemRA cells. V and J are TRBV7-2 and TRBJ2-5; TRBD1 matches at 10 bases. CDR3 sequence reads: CASSNRTGGQTQYF. The CDR3 coding sequence is TGTGCCAGCAGCAACCGGACAGGGGGGCAGACCCAGTACTTC.